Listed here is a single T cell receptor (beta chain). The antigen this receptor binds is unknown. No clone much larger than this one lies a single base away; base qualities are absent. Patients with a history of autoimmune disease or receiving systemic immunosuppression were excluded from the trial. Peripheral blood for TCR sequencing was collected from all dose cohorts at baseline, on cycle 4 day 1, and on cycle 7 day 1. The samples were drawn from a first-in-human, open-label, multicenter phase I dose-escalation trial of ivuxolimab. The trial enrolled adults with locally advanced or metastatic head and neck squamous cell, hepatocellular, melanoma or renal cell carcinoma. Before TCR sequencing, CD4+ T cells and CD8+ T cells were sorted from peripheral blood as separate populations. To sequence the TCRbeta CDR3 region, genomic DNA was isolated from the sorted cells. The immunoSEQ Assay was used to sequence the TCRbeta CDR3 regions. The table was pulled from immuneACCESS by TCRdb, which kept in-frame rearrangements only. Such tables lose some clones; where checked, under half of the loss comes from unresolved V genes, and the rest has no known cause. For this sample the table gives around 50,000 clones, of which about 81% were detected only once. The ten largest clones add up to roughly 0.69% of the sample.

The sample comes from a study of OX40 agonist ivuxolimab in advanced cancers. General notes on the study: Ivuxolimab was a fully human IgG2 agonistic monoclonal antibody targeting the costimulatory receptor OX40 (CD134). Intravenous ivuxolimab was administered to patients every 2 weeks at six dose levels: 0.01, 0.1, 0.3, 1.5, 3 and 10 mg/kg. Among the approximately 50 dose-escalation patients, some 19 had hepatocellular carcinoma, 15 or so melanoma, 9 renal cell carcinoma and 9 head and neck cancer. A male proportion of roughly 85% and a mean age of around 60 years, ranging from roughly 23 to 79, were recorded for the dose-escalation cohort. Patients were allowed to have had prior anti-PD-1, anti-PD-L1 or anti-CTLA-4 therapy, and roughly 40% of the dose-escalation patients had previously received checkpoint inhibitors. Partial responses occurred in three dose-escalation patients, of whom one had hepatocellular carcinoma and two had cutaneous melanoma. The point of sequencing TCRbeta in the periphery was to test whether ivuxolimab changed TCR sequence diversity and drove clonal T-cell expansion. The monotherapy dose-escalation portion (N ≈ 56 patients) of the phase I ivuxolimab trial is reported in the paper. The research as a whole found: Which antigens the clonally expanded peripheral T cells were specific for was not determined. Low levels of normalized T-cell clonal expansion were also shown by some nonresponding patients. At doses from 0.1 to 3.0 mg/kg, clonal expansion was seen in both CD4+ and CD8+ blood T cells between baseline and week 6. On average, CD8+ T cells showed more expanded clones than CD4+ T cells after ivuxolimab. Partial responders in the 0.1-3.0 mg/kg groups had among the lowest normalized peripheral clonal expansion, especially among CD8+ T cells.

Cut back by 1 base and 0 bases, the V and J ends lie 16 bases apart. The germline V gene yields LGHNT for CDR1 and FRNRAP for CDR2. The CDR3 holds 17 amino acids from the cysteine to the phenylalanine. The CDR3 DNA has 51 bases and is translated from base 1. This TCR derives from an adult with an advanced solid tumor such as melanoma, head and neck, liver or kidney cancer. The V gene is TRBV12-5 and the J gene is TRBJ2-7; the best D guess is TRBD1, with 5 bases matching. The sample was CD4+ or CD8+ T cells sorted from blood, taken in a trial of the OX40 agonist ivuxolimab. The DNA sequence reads TGTGCTAGTGGTTTGGGGAGACAGAGCTTGAGCTCCTACGAGCAGTACTTC. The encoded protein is CASGLGRQSLSSYEQYF.